This T cell receptor (beta chain) was retrieved from a study of OX40 agonist ivuxolimab in advanced cancers. Study-level findings and limits: Individuals who were partial responders at 0.1-3.0 mg/kg had clonal expansion that ranked among the lowest. At 0.1 to 3.0 mg/kg, CD4+ and CD8+ blood T cells expanded clonally by week 6. Compared with CD4+, CD8+ T cells on average had more expanded clones.

The CDR3 consists of 17 residues. Germline CDR1 is SGHAT and CDR2 is FQNNGV. As regards this clone: Antigen: not known.

The protocol was immunoSEQ multiplex PCR, while the TCRdb copy is restricted to in-frame clones and leaves out a portion. The sample includes about 35,000 clones, about nine tenths of them seen just once. This specimen consisted of CD4+ or CD8+ T cells sorted from blood, obtained in a trial of the OX40 agonist ivuxolimab. This receptor was taken from an adult with an advanced solid tumor such as melanoma, head and neck, liver or kidney cancer. The V call is TRBV11-2, the J call TRBJ2-5; TRBD1 agrees at 9 bases. Matching the DNA end better, TRBJ2-7 makes the J call doubtful. The CDR3 DNA is TGTGCCAGCAGCTTAGACCCGACAGGGGGGGACATTTACGAGCAGTACTTC. This codes for CASSLDPTGGDIYEQYF.